What follows describes a single TCR beta chain. Its antigen target is currently unknown. Per-base quality was not reported, and no clone a single base away is much larger than it. These data are taken from a study of blood T cell repertoires in COVID-19 (dated by TCRdb to 2018 to 2020). For the wider study: The collaborator samples originated in the United States, Italy and Spain and spanned the acute and convalescent phases of COVID-19. The prospective study material was composed of cDNA or gDNA derived from T cells, B-cell-depleted T cells, or PBMCs. Subjects who had been exposed to COVID-19, were actively infected with it, or had recovered from it provided the deeply sampled blood TCRbeta repertoires that made up the dataset. The repertoires were released in a freely available public database intended as a resource for research on the immune response to SARS-CoV-2. The samples were drawn from the first 160 participants of the ongoing ImmuneRACE study and from some 1,300 subjects provided by 6 global collaborators. Nearly every sample came with metadata listing a de-identified subject ID, COVID-19 status, age in years and sex. Where available, HLA class I and class II types were taken from metadata supplied by the sample provider and were not determined by assay-based typing. Results and caveats for the whole study, not just this receptor: Clinical and demographic metadata were provided uncurated, with the amount varying by source and participant.

V sheds 6 bases and J sheds 1 base, leaving 12 bases between their ends. Sequences MDHEN (CDR1) and SYDVKM (CDR2) are obtained from the germline V gene. The CDR3 sequence holds 14 residues, the cysteine and phenylalanine included. Only CDR3 DNA remains: 42 bases, in frame from the first base. Each collaborating institution followed its own protocols to collect whole blood in K2EDTA tubes. For TCRbeta analysis, collaborators shipped samples in one of three forms: frozen whole blood, isolated PBMCs, or DNA extracted from either of those sample types. The immunoSEQ Assay, a bias-controlled multiplex PCR, was used to amplify TCRbeta CDR3 regions from genomic DNA. Concerning the study's data processing: The number of nucleated cells in each sample was estimated by amplification of reference gene primers within the assay. Sequence reads were collapsed and filtered to measure the absolute abundance of every unique TCRbeta CDR3 rearrangement. For each sample, productive Simpson clonality was calculated as the square root of Simpson's diversity index across productive rearrangements. TCRdb took this table from immuneACCESS and kept in-frame rearrangements with V and J called. Such tables lack part of the clones; where checked against another copy, unresolved V genes explain under half of the gap, and the rest is unexplained. V and J calls and clone size follow that table, whereas D and trimming were derived from the DNA. A total of more than 150,000 clones appear in this sample, 90% of them only once. The leading ten clones occupy 0.62% of the sample.

The source material was peripheral blood. The sequence came from a man in his fifties or sixties with acute or convalescent COVID-19. This sequence uses TRBV28 and TRBJ1-1, and possibly TRBD1, on 5 matching bases. The nucleotide sequence reads as follows: TGTGCCAGCAGCAACCTCGACAGGAACACTGAAGCTTTCTTT. It codes for CASSNLDRNTEAFF.